These 27 T cell receptor beta chains share one sample of origin, sequenced in a study of T cell changes during pregnancy in multiple sclerosis. Data came from immunoSEQ multiplex PCR; TCRdb stores just in-frame clones and leaves some out. The data contain under 55,000 clones, 85% to 95% of them seen just once; the ten biggest clones take up around 2%. The sample in question was peripheral blood, obtained in the second trimester of pregnancy. These receptors were taken from a female donor with multiple sclerosis, enrolled in a pregnancy study.

This chain connects TRBV6-5 to TRBJ2-2, with 8 bases matching TRBD1. The CDR3 is 15 amino acids. The trim removed 2 bases at V and 1 base at J, leaving 0 bases unmatched. CDR1 is MNHEY and CDR2 is SVGAGI in the germline V gene. The CDR3 is CASSYGQGNTGELFF. CDR3 sequence (DNA): TGTGCCAGCAGTTACGGACAGGGGAACACCGGGGAGCTGTTTTTT.

The chain is built from TRBV9 and TRBJ1-3; D call uncertain. CDR1 is SGDLS and CDR2 is YYNGEE in the germline V gene. With 3 bases removed from V and 1 base from J, the gap between germline ends came to 11 bases. The CDR3 has 15 residues. CDR3 DNA sequence: TGTGCCAGCAGCGCTTACATAGCATCTGGAAACACCATATATTTT. This gives the protein CASSAYIASGNTIYF.

This clone is a singleton in its sample. J is TRBJ2-3 and V is TRBV29-1; 9 bases align to TRBD1. V lost 7 bases, J lost 6 bases, and 11 bases stayed unmatched. The CDR3 covers 14 residues. Germline assignment: CDR1 SQVTM and CDR2 ANQGSEA. For the CDR3, the DNA is TGCAGCGCGGAAGAGACAGGGGGAACCGATACGCAGTATTTT. Translating it yields CSAEETGGTDTQYF.

V is TRBV10-3 and J is TRBJ2-3, with 12 positions matching TRBD2. This CDR3 contains 16 residues. With 4 bases clipped from V and 0 bases from J, the junction kept 2 bases outside the gene matches. Germline CDR1 is ENHRY and CDR2 is SYGVKD. The CDR3 region has the DNA TGTGCCATCAGTGGACTAGCGGGAGCTAGCACAGATACGCAGTATTTT. Translation gives CAISGLAGASTDTQYF.

The chain uses TRBV4-3 and TRBJ2-7, with unresolved D. CDR3 length equals 15 residues. Trimming removed 0 bases from V and 1 base from J, with 10 bases in between. The germline V gene encodes CDR1 LGHNA and CDR2 YSLEER. The CDR3: CASSQDWSESYEQYF. The CDR3 DNA is TGCGCCAGCAGCCAAGACTGGTCAGAATCCTACGAGCAGTACTTC.

The chain links TRBV7-2 to TRBJ2-1, with TRBD2 matching 7 bases. This CDR3 spans 16 amino acids. With 1 base clipped from V and 7 bases from J, the junction kept 10 bases outside the gene matches. Germline V gives CDR1 SGHTA, CDR2 FQGNSA. DNA for the CDR3: TGTGCCAGCAGCTTAGGAATGGCTAGCGGTAAGAATGAGCAGTTCTTC. Its protein is CASSLGMASGKNEQFF.

The rearrangement links TRBV7-9 to TRBJ2-2, with D tentatively TRBD2 (6 bases). Germline CDR1 is SEHNR and CDR2 is FQNEAQ (reference sequence). Trimming removed 5 bases from V and 1 base from J, with 14 bases in between. This CDR3 spans 16 amino acids. For the CDR3, the DNA is TGTGCCAGCAGCAACGGGGACTCACGGAACACCGGGGAGCTGTTTTTT. It is translated as CASSNGDSRNTGELFF.

The chain combines TRBV18 with TRBJ2-5; 11 positions match TRBD2. Trimming cost V 7 bases and J 4 bases; bases outside gene matches: 8. This CDR3 is 15 amino acids long. Germline V gene data show CDR1 as KGHSH and CDR2 as LQKENI. CDR3 in DNA: TGTGCCAGCTGCATACTAGCGGGAGTTTCAGAGACCCAGTACTTC. It codes for CASCILAGVSETQYF. Based on the CDR3 plus reference TRBV18 and TRBJ2-5, the full variable domain is NAGVMQNPRHLVRRRGQEARLRCSPMKGHSHVYWYRQLPEEGLKFMVYLQKENIIDESGMPKERFSAEFPKEGPSILRIQQVVRGDSAAYFCASCILAGVSETQYFGPGTRLLVL.

The chain joins TRBV6-4 to TRBJ2-7, with D maybe TRBD1 (6 bases). The CDR3 spans 17 residues. Germline-derived CDR1 and CDR2 are MRHNA and SNTAGT. The V end was cut by 0 bases, the J end by 1 base, with 16 bases between. This chain's CDR3 is CASSDSTGQAGSYEQYF. The CDR3 DNA reads TGTGCCAGCAGTGACTCGACAGGTCAGGCAGGGTCCTACGAGCAGTACTTC.

J is TRBJ2-3 and V is TRBV5-4; TRBD2 matches 15 bases. The CDR3 is 19 amino acids. From germline, CDR1 is SGHNT and CDR2 YYREEE (reference sequence). The J segment lost 5 bases and the V segment lost 4 bases, leaving 14 bases of the junction unmatched. The CDR3 sequence: CASSPGLAGGLGGVDTQYF. DNA for the CDR3: TGTGCCAGCAGCCCCGGACTAGCGGGAGGGTTGGGGGGGGTAGATACGCAGTATTTT.

Here the CDR3 DNA reads TGTGCCAGCAGTTTATTGGGGACAGGGGGAGAGACCCAGTACTTC. Its protein product is CASSLLGTGGETQYF. The chain employs TRBV28 and TRBJ2-5, with 11 bases that match TRBD1. Germline V gene lookup returns CDR1 MDHEN and CDR2 SYDVKM. The CDR3 consists of 15 residues. With V trimmed by 1 base and J by 4 bases, 2 bases remained unmatched.

V and J are TRBV19 and TRBJ2-6; 7 bases match TRBD1. The V gene's germline CDR1 is LNHDA and CDR2 SQIVND (reference sequence). This CDR3 comprises 15 residues. V was pared by 9 bases and J by 1 base, with 6 bases of the junction left unmatched. The CDR3 loop is CASRQGSSGANVLTF. In nucleotides, the CDR3 is TGTGCCAGCCGACAGGGATCTTCTGGGGCCAACGTCCTGACTTTC.

V is TRBV2 and J is TRBJ1-5, with D perhaps TRBD1 (5 bases). The CDR3 contains 12 residues. The V end lost 8 bases, the J end lost 6 bases, and 11 bases lay between the germline ends. Per germline, CDR1 SNHLY and CDR2 FYNNEI. CDR3 DNA sequence: TGTGCCAGCTCCAGGGTGACTCAGCCCCAGCATTTT. Protein product: CASSRVTQPQHF.

The chain is built from TRBV9 and TRBJ2-2, with 8 bases that match TRBD2. The CDR3 is 16 residues long. Germline V gene sequence: CDR1 SGDLS, CDR2 YYNGEE. The junction had 9 bases not matched to a gene; V was cut back by 6 bases and J by 2 bases. As DNA, the CDR3 is TGTGCCAGCACCGCGTCCGGGAGGGAAAACACCGGGGAGCTGTTTTTT. Protein sequence: CASTASGRENTGELFF.

This CDR3 is CASIESGHSYNEQFF. The CDR3 coding sequence is TGTGCCAGCATAGAAAGCGGGCACTCCTACAATGAGCAGTTCTTC. The chain combines TRBV2 with TRBJ2-1; D might be TRBD2 (6 bases). CDR1 and CDR2 (germline): SNHLY, FYNNEI. The CDR3 has 15 residues. Trimming took off 7 bases at V and 0 bases at J, with 13 bases between the two ends.

The V gene is TRBV27, the J gene TRBJ2-3; perhaps TRBD2 as D (6 bases). The CDR3 is 13 residues long. Per the germline V gene, CDR1 is MNHEY and CDR2 is SMNVEV (reference sequence). V shed 4 bases and J shed 2 bases, with 7 bases lying between them. The CDR3 sequence is CASSWGVTDTQYF. CDR3 sequence (DNA): TGTGCCAGCAGTTGGGGGGTCACAGATACGCAGTATTTT.

The chain combines TRBV14 with TRBJ2-1; no firm D call. Germline values: CDR1 SGHDN, CDR2 FVKESK. CDR3 length equals 11 residues. Here the CDR3 DNA reads TGTGCAACCGGGTCCTACAATGAGCAGTTCTTC. Translating gives CATGSYNEQFF.

The rearrangement links TRBV6-1 to TRBJ1-5; 7 nucleotides align to TRBD1. The trim removed 5 bases at V and 0 bases at J, leaving 4 bases unmatched. CDR1 and CDR2 (germline): MNHNS, SASEGT. The CDR3 loop spans 15 amino acids. CDR3 in amino acids: CASSKTGNSNQPQHF. In DNA, the CDR3 is TGTGCCAGCAGTAAGACAGGGAATAGCAATCAGCCCCAGCATTTT.

The V gene is TRBV27, the J gene TRBJ2-3, with TRBD2 matching 12 bases. Looked up from germline, CDR1 is MNHEY and CDR2 is SMNVEV (reference sequence). The CDR3 has 16 amino acids. V gave up 5 bases and J gave up 4 bases; unmatched junction bases: 7. The CDR3 sequence is CASSGRLAGVPDTQYF. CDR3 nucleotides: TGTGCCAGCAGTGGACGACTAGCGGGAGTTCCAGATACGCAGTATTTT.

The rearrangement joins TRBV11-2 to TRBJ2-1, with 11 bases identical to TRBD2. Looked up from germline, CDR1 is SGHAT and CDR2 is FQNNGV. This CDR3 spans 14 amino acids. V dropped 5 bases and J dropped 8; count of bases not matched to a gene: 5. CDR3 sequence: CASSPTSGSDEQFF. The DNA for the CDR3 is TGTGCCAGCAGCCCCACTAGCGGGAGTGATGAGCAGTTCTTC. The complete variable domain, with remaining parts taken from reference TRBV11-2 and TRBJ2-1, reads EAGVAQSPRYKIIEKRQSVAFWCNPISGHATLYWYQQILGQGPKLLIQFQNNGVVDDSQLPKDRFSAERLKGVDSTLKIQPAKLEDSAVYLCASSPTSGSDEQFFGPGTRLTVL.

The V call is TRBV4-2, the J call TRBJ2-1, with TRBD1 matching 9 bases. The CDR3 totals 16 residues. The V segment lost 1 base and the J segment 4 bases; nucleotides outside the gene matches: 5. Germline V gene data show CDR1 as LGHNA and CDR2 as YNFKEQ. The CDR3, as DNA: TGTGCCAGCAGCCAAGTCGGGACAGGGATTTACAATGAGCAGTTCTTC. Translating it yields CASSQVGTGIYNEQFF.

This clone was counted a single time. This chain connects TRBV7-9 to TRBJ2-4; 7 positions agree with TRBD1. CDR3 size: 13 residues. Trimming cost V 5 bases and J 8 bases; bases outside gene matches: 6. Germline-derived CDR1 and CDR2 are SEHNR and FQNEAQ (reference sequence). The CDR3 here is CASSDRDVDIQYF. The CDR3 DNA reads TGTGCCAGCAGCGACAGGGACGTGGACATTCAGTACTTC.

The DNA for the CDR3 is TGCGCCAGCAGAGACAGGGTCCCTGGAAACACCATATATTTT. It is translated as CASRDRVPGNTIYF. The gene calls are TRBV10-1 and TRBJ1-3; 7 bases map to TRBD1. Germline V gene sequence: CDR1 WNHNN, CDR2 SYGVQD (reference sequence). The V gene end was trimmed by 6 bases and the J gene end by 2 bases; junction bases not matched to a gene: 4. The CDR3 contains 14 residues.

The chain couples TRBV27 to TRBJ2-2, with D maybe TRBD1 (5 bases). V lost 3 bases and J lost 5, with 13 bases in between. The CDR3 spans 15 residues. Germline V gene sequence: CDR1 MNHEY, CDR2 SMNVEV (reference sequence). This CDR3 reads CASSLSGSGTGELFF. The CDR3 DNA follows: TGTGCCAGCAGTTTGTCAGGGTCTGGTACCGGGGAGCTGTTTTTT.

The V gene is TRBV18, the J gene TRBJ1-1, with a possible D match to TRBD1 (5 bases). Per the germline V gene, CDR1 is KGHSH and CDR2 is LQKENI. The CDR3 totals 13 residues. Trimming shortened V by 5 bases and J by 5 bases, and 12 bases separated the two germline ends. Written as DNA, the CDR3 is TGTGCCAGCTCAACGACGGACAAGACTGAAGCTTTCTTT. Its protein product is CASSTTDKTEAFF. The full variable domain, its missing parts supplied by reference TRBV18 and TRBJ1-1, is NAGVMQNPRHLVRRRGQEARLRCSPMKGHSHVYWYRQLPEEGLKFMVYLQKENIIDESGMPKERFSAEFPKEGPSILRIQQVVRGDSAAYFCASSTTDKTEAFFGQGTRLTVV.

The J gene is TRBJ2-3, the V gene TRBV11-2, with 7 bases fitting TRBD2. This CDR3 region has 18 residues. In germline, CDR1 is SGHAT, CDR2 FQNNGV. V lost 2 bases and J lost 2; bases outside the gene matches: 13. As DNA, the CDR3 is TGTGCCAGCAGCTTAAGGAGGGAGGGCCGTCAGAACACAGATACGCAGTATTTT. Translating it yields CASSLRREGRQNTDTQYF.

The chain carries TRBV27 and TRBJ2-1; D gene uncertain. The germline V gene has CDR1 MNHEY and CDR2 SMNVEV (reference sequence). The CDR3 length is 17 residues. V was pared by 3 bases and J by 4 bases, with 19 bases between. The CDR3 is CASSFLPVELNYNEQFF. Here the CDR3 DNA reads TGTGCCAGCAGTTTCCTTCCCGTTGAACTAAATTACAATGAGCAGTTCTTC.